The 21 T cell receptor beta chains below come from one sample, sequenced in a study of T-cell reconstitution after alpha-beta-depleted transplantation in children. Unique molecular identifiers were built into the TCRbeta library. Via MiXCR, TCRdb re-called the PCR reads, giving one row per CDR3 protein. Of roughly 180,000 distinct CDR3 sequences listed, 11% are singletons. The material sequenced was PBMCs, taken before TCRalphabeta/CD19-depleted stem cell transplant. Receptors were obtained from a boy between 2 and 10 years old with acute myeloid leukemia, due to receive a stem cell transplant.

In this sample, this clonotype turned up many times. This rearrangement joins TRBV28 to TRBJ1-5; no clear D gene. Trimming took 3 bases from V and 9 from J, leaving 9 bases between them. The CDR3 covers 12 residues. CDR1 and CDR2 (germline): MDHEN, SYDVKM. DNA of the CDR3: TGTGCCAGCAGTTTCTTTCCTGGGCCCCAGCATTTT. It encodes CASSFFPGPQHF.

In its sample, this clonotype was seen many times. The chain uses TRBV10-3 and TRBJ2-7; D possibly uses TRBD1 or TRBD2 (5 bases each). This CDR3 comprises 15 residues. V was cut by 0 bases and J by 2 bases, with 11 bases left in between. The V gene's germline CDR1 is ENHRY and CDR2 SYGVKD. CDR3 in DNA: TGTGCCATCAGTGAGTCGGTCGGGGCGGCCTACGAGCAGTACTTC. Translated, it gives CAISESVGAAYEQYF.

As for this clonotype: A clone one base away is much larger, so this may be a read error. The chain combines TRBV6-5 with TRBJ2-3; perhaps TRBD1 as D (5 bases). The CDR3 has 14 amino acids. Germline V gene data show CDR1 as MNHEY and CDR2 as SVGAGI. CDR3 nucleotide sequence: TGTGCCAGCAGTTACGTGCAGGGCCCAGATACGCAGAATTTT. Protein: CASSYVQGPDTQNF.

This clonotype has at least ten counts. The chain joins TRBV12-3 or TRBV12-4 to TRBJ1-5; D gene uncertain. This CDR3 contains 12 residues. The V gene lost 1 base and the J gene lost 13 bases, with 11 bases spanning the gap. CDR3 in amino acids: CASSLGSGVQHF. DNA of the CDR3: TGTGCCAGCAGTTTAGGGTCTGGTGTACAGCATTTT.

There are many counts of this clonotype. The chain links TRBV12-3 or TRBV12-4 to TRBJ1-6; TRBD1 matches at 10 bases. Losses at the gene ends were 6 bases for V and 9 bases for J; bases not matched to a gene: 5. This CDR3 is 14 amino acids long. The CDR3 sequence is CASRPGTGVSPLHF. CDR3 coding DNA: TGTGCCAGCAGACCCGGGACAGGGGTTTCACCCCTCCACTTT.

The chain has TRBV5-1 and TRBJ2-4; 16 nucleotides agree with TRBD2. The V segment lost 3 bases and the J segment 3 bases; nucleotides outside the gene matches: 6. This CDR3 is 18 amino acids long. The germline CDR1 and CDR2 sequences are SGHRS and YFSETQ. CDR3 protein: CASSWGLAGGQGKNIQYF. The CDR3 DNA sequence: TGCGCCAGCAGCTGGGGACTAGCGGGAGGGCAAGGCAAAAACATTCAGTACTTC.

This clonotype was observed at least ten times. This sequence joins TRBV5-1 and TRBJ2-7; the D gene is possibly TRBD1 (6 bases). V was cut by 3 bases and J by 3 bases, with 13 bases left in between. The V gene's germline CDR1 is SGHRS and CDR2 YFSETQ. The CDR3 length is 14 residues. The CDR3 DNA sequence: TGCGCCAGCAGCTACGGACAGACCCACTACGAGCAGTACTTC. Its protein product is CASSYGQTHYEQYF.

The CDR3 spells CSARDPRTEGDTF. The CDR3 nucleotides read TGCAGTGCTAGAGATCCCCGGACAGAGGGCGACACCTTC. The chain recombines TRBV20-1 with TRBJ1-2, with a weak D call TRBD1 (6 bases). The V and J ends lost 0 bases and 12 bases respectively, with 17 bases between them. Germline V lookup: CDR1 DFQATT, CDR2 SNEGSKA (reference sequence). CDR3 size: 13 residues.

This clonotype showed up many times. The chain has TRBV5-1 and TRBJ1-4; D gene unclear. CDR1 and CDR2 (germline): SGHRS, YFSETQ. This CDR3 has 13 residues. V lost 0 bases and J lost 5, with 5 bases in between. CDR3 bases: TGCGCCAGCAGCTTGGGCGAAAATGAAAAACTGTTTTTT. Its protein is CASSLGENEKLFF.

The V gene is TRBV27, the J gene TRBJ2-2; D is uncertain. The CDR3 extends over 17 amino acids. Per germline, CDR1 MNHEY and CDR2 SMNVEV (reference sequence). V was trimmed by 0 bases and J by 0 bases, leaving 11 bases between them. The CDR3 loop reads CASSLSMAAANTGELFF. The CDR3 coding sequence is TGTGCCAGCAGTTTATCAATGGCGGCCGCGAACACCGGGGAGCTGTTTTTT.

This clonotype came up many times. V usage is TRBV6-1 and J usage is TRBJ1-1; D is unresolved. This CDR3 is built from 15 residues. Germline V gives CDR1 MNHNS, CDR2 SASEGT. V lost 6 bases and J lost 5, with 19 bases in between. CDR3 sequence (DNA): TGTGCCAGCAGAGAACTAACGGCAGGAAAAACTGAAGCTTTCTTT. This translates into CASRELTAGKTEAFF.

In its sample, this clonotype was seen many times. The gene calls are TRBV5-1 and TRBJ2-1; D possibly corresponds to TRBD1 (6 bases). This CDR3 has 13 residues. CDR1 and CDR2 from the germline V gene are SGHRS and YFSETQ. With 1 base removed from V and 4 bases from J, the gap between germline ends came to 6 bases. The CDR3 bases are TGCGCCAGCAGCTTGACAGGGTACAATGAGCAGTTCTTC. It translates to CASSLTGYNEQFF.

Note on this clonotype: With a much larger clone just one base away, this may be a read error. The chain's CDR3 is CASSRATQNTEAFF. For the CDR3, the DNA is TGTGCCAGCAGTCGCGCGACACAGAACACTGAAGCTTTCTTT. The chain recombines TRBV6-1 with TRBJ1-1; D unresolved. The V end lost 5 bases, the J end lost 1 base, and 11 bases lay between the germline ends. CDR3 length: 14 amino acids. Per germline, CDR1 MNHNS and CDR2 SASEGT.

In its sample, this clonotype was seen many times. This sequence joins TRBV27 and TRBJ2-3; 8 bases fit TRBD2. The CDR3 sequence is 17 residues long. CDR1 is MNHEY and CDR2 is SMNVEV in the germline V gene (reference sequence). The trim removed 6 bases at V and 2 bases at J, leaving 13 bases unmatched. The CDR3 DNA reads as TGTGCCAGCAGCGGGGGGGCCTGGGAGACAATCACAGATACGCAGTATTTT. Residues: CASSGGAWETITDTQYF.

This clonotype was observed a few times. The chain recombines TRBV7-8 with TRBJ2-7; TRBD1 matches at 7 bases. V dropped 5 bases and J dropped 6; count of bases not matched to a gene: 4. The germline gives CDR1 SGHVS, CDR2 FQNEAQ. The CDR3 is 12 residues long. CDR3 coding DNA: TGTGCCAGCAGCGCGACAGGGCTCGAGCAGTACGTC. Protein product: CASSATGLEQYV.

This clonotype appeared many times. This chain uses TRBV28 with TRBJ2-2; D is perhaps TRBD2 (5 bases). The CDR3 is 13 residues long. From germline, CDR1 is MDHEN and CDR2 SYDVKM. The V end was cut by 2 bases, the J end by 6 bases, with 7 bases between. This chain's CDR3 is CASSLASPGELFF. The CDR3 DNA reads TGTGCCAGCAGTTTAGCTAGCCCCGGGGAGCTGTTTTTT.

At least ten counts were recorded for this clonotype. This chain connects TRBV12-3 or TRBV12-4 to TRBJ2-3; TRBD1 or TRBD2 may be the D gene (5 bases each). The germline V and J ends were trimmed by 6 bases and 0 bases, with 10 bases remaining between them. The CDR3 sequence is 14 residues long. In DNA form, the CDR3 reads TGTGCCAGCAGCCCGGGACGGAGCACAGATACGCAGTATTTT. Protein: CASSPGRSTDTQYF.

This clonotype was picked up many times. The chain joins TRBV5-1 to TRBJ2-7, with D possibly being TRBD1 or TRBD2 (6 bases each). Trimming stripped 0 bases from V and 7 bases from J, with 14 bases between. The CDR3 contains 14 residues. Germline V gives CDR1 SGHRS, CDR2 YFSETQ. The CDR3 here is CASSLGPGAREQYF. In DNA form, the CDR3 reads TGCGCCAGCAGCTTGGGTCCGGGGGCGAGGGAGCAGTACTTC.

This clonotype was recorded at least ten times. The rearrangement links TRBV27 to TRBJ1-3; D is possibly TRBD1 (5 bases). V was clipped by 4 bases and J by 3 bases, with 10 bases between them. Germline CDR1 reads MNHEY; CDR2 reads SMNVEV (reference sequence). The CDR3 sequence is 14 residues long. CDR3 residues: CASSSGGGGNTIYF. In DNA, the CDR3 is TGTGCCAGCAGTTCGGGGGGTGGTGGAAACACCATATATTTT.

In its sample, this clonotype was seen many times. The genes are TRBV2 and TRBJ2-5; D gene ambiguous. The CDR3 is 11 residues long. Looked up from germline, CDR1 is SNHLY and CDR2 is FYNNEI. The V gene lost 10 bases and the J gene lost 4 bases, with 10 bases spanning the gap. CDR3 nucleotides: TGTGCCACCCCGGGTTCAGAGACCCAGTACTTC. Amino acids: CATPGSETQYF.

With regard to this clonotype: This may be a read error, as it is one base from a much larger clone. The chain combines TRBV20-1 with TRBJ2-5; D assignment may be TRBD1 or TRBD2 (5 bases each). CDR3 length: 14 residues. Per the germline V gene, CDR1 is DFQATT and CDR2 is SNEGSKA (reference sequence). The chain's CDR3 is CSASQGRDQESQYF. In DNA form, the CDR3 reads TGCAGTGCTAGTCAGGGTCGGGACCAAGAGAGCCAGTACTTC.